The rows below give T cell receptor beta chains drawn from one sample of a study of beta chain features in type 1 diabetes. TCRdb's table, derived via immunoSEQ multiplex PCR, lists solely in-frame clones and lacks some. Of about 130,000 clones in the sample, 9.2% were seen once. Sequenced input: central memory CD4+ T cells from blood. All receptors come from a man between 18 and 29 years old in good health. CDR3s include the opening cysteine and the closing phenylalanine or tryptophan. The order of the fields is clone size, V gene, J gene, CDR3 protein. The size field is filled for only some rows; it gives once, few, many or a size class.

many	TRBV11-2	TRBJ2-3	CASSDRGQGDTQYF
few	TRBV7-9	TRBJ2-1	CASSLAYRVGLGNEQFF
few	TRBV19	TRBJ1-2	CASSSDRGYGYTF
-	TRBV28	TRBJ1-4	CASSPHLGANEKLFF
-	TRBV5-4	TRBJ2-7	CASSLAAGVTYEQYF
-	TRBV5-6	TRBJ2-1	CASSLDTRGGEQFF
-	TRBV7-3	TRBJ2-1	CASSLIPRTSGYNEQFF
many	TRBV14	TRBJ1-5	CASSLQGSEPQHF
-	TRBV2	TRBJ2-6	CASSRDRFSGANVLTF
few	TRBV7-6	TRBJ2-5	CASSPGGAETQYF
few	TRBV4-3	TRBJ2-1	CASSQEGGGYEQFF
-	TRBV5-5	TRBJ2-5	CASSSGTGGAGETQYF
-	TRBV7-9	TRBJ2-1	CASSPWISGAYNEQFF
few	TRBV6-6	TRBJ2-5	CASKKRTQETQYF
few	TRBV6-5	TRBJ1-6	CASRRDRDSPLHF
few	TRBV7-9	TRBJ2-5	CASSKPGTSGGVETQYF
few	TRBV27	TRBJ2-6	CASSFRESGANVLTF
few	TRBV9	TRBJ1-2	CASSDGLGNLNYGYTF
few	TRBV29-1	TRBJ2-3	CSVVRGATDTQYF
-	TRBV6-1	TRBJ2-7	CASSGTAGPYEQYF
few	TRBV5-1	TRBJ2-1	CASSQWTSGGNEQFF
few	TRBV30	TRBJ2-7	CAWSGTGGAEQYF
-	TRBV7-2	TRBJ1-2	CASSSLTGEAYGYTF
few	TRBV5-5	TRBJ2-2	CASSARQGATNTGELFF
-	TRBV11-2	TRBJ1-2	CASSPRGLSNYGYTF
few	TRBV11-2	TRBJ2-3	CASSLAGGTDTQYF